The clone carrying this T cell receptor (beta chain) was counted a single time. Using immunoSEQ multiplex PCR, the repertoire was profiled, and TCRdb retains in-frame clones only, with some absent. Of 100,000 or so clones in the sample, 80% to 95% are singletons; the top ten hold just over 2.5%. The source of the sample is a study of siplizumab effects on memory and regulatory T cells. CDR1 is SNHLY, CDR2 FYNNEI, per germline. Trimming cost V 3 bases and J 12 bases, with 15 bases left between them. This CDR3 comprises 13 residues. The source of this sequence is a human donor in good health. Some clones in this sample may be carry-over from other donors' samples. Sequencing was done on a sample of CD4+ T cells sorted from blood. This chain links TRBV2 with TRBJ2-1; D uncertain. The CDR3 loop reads CASSEVGGRLQFF. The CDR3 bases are TGTGCCAGCAGTGAGGTAGGCGGCCGCTTGCAGTTCTTC. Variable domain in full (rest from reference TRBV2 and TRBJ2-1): EPEVTQTPSHQVTQMGQEVILRCVPISNHLYFYWYRQILGQKVEFLVSFYNNEISEKSEIFDDQFSVERPDGSNFTLKIRSTKLEDSAMYFCASSEVGGRLQFFGPGTRLTVL.